A single TCR beta chain is shown here with its context. Some clones are missing from TCRdb's copy, which holds only in-frame ones; the method was immunoSEQ multiplex PCR. This sample has fewer than 100,000 clones, with just under 85% found just once. Time point: pretreatment peripheral blood. Each patient presented with locally advanced or metastatic urothelial carcinoma. Each patient supplied 1 to 8 pretreatment and on-treatment samples. V lost 2 bases, J lost 2 bases, and 13 bases lay in between. The germline gives CDR1 SNHLY, CDR2 FYNNEI. This CDR3 has 15 residues. The data were obtained in a study of PD-L1 blockade in urothelial cancer. Study summary: Atezolizumab therapy began for patients at some point between 2013 and 2014, dosed at 1,200 mg intravenously every 3 weeks. Typically, measured as a median, blood samples had 141,255 T cells.

The J gene is TRBJ2-7, the V gene TRBV2, with D perhaps matching TRBD2 (6 bases). The source material was PBMCs, sampled around atezolizumab (anti-PD-L1) treatment. The source of this sequence is a man in his forties with urothelial cancer. This CDR3 reads CASSESLWGAYEQYF. In DNA form, the CDR3 reads TGTGCCAGCAGTGAATCCCTATGGGGGGCCTACGAGCAGTACTTC.